This is a list of T cell receptor beta chains from one sample in a study of T cell clonotyping in hematopoietic cell transplantation. TCRdb's table, derived via immunoSEQ multiplex PCR, lists solely in-frame clones and lacks some. The sample lists about 15,000 clones; about three fifths were seen once. The sample taken for sequencing was PBMCs. These receptors were taken from a human donor who either received an allogeneic hematopoietic cell transplant for a myeloid malignancy or was a related donor (not recorded which). Some clones in this sample may be carry-over from other donors' samples. Each CDR3 is given with its conserved first and last residue. A D gene is named only where the DNA matches it firmly. Expanded clones are given a class, and other clones once, few, many or no size at all.

d_gene: TRBD2
v_gene: TRBV7-2
j_gene: TRBJ2-1
abundance: few
len: 15
CDR3nt: TGTGCCAGCAGCTTAGCACTAGCGGGCTACAATGAGCAGTTCTTC
CDR3aa: CASSLALAGYNEQFF

d_gene: TRBD2
v_gene: TRBV5-1
j_gene: TRBJ2-1
abundance: .
len: 15
CDR3nt: TGCGCCAGCAGATTAGGAACTAGCGAAAACAATGAGCAGTTCTTC
CDR3aa: CASRLGTSENNEQFF

d_gene: .
v_gene: TRBV4-1
j_gene: TRBJ2-1
abundance: .
len: 14
CDR3nt: TGCGCCAGCAGCCAAGGTGAGGGTTACAATGAGCAGTTCTTC
CDR3aa: CASSQGEGYNEQFF

d_gene: TRBD2
v_gene: TRBV29-1
j_gene: TRBJ2-3
abundance: .
len: 13
CDR3nt: TGCAGCGTTGAGACTAGCCTCACAGATACGCAGTATTTT
CDR3aa: CSVETSLTDTQYF

d_gene: .
v_gene: TRBV29-1
j_gene: TRBJ1-2
abundance: .
len: 12
CDR3nt: TGCATCATTCAGGACAGTTCCTATGGCTACACCTTC
CDR3aa: CIIQDSSYGYTF

d_gene: TRBD1
v_gene: TRBV11-2
j_gene: TRBJ1-2
abundance: few
len: 15
CDR3nt: TGTGCCAGCAGCCGGACCGGGACAGGGGTTTCTGGCTACACCTTC
CDR3aa: CASSRTGTGVSGYTF

d_gene: TRBD1
v_gene: TRBV25-1
j_gene: TRBJ1-5
abundance: .
len: 14
CDR3nt: TGTGCCAGCGGACAGGGTAGCGGGAATCAGCCCCAGCATTTT
CDR3aa: CASGQGSGNQPQHF

d_gene: TRBD1
v_gene: TRBV28
j_gene: TRBJ2-7
abundance: .
len: 14
CDR3nt: TGTGCCAGCAGTTTGGAACAGGGGGCGTACGAGCAGTACTTC
CDR3aa: CASSLEQGAYEQYF

d_gene: TRBD1
v_gene: TRBV4-1
j_gene: TRBJ2-7
abundance: medium-sized
len: 16
CDR3nt: TGCGCCAGCAGCCAAGGGGACAGTCCTTTTTCCTACGAGCAGTACTTC
CDR3aa: CASSQGDSPFSYEQYF

d_gene: TRBD1
v_gene: TRBV6-6
j_gene: TRBJ2-7
abundance: .
len: 13
CDR3nt: TGTGCCAGCAGGTCGAGGGGGCCGGGAGAGCAGTACTTC
CDR3aa: CASRSRGPGEQYF

d_gene: .
v_gene: TRBV25-1
j_gene: TRBJ2-7
abundance: few
len: 11
CDR3nt: TGTGCCAGCAGTGACTTTACCGAGCAGTACTTC
CDR3aa: CASSDFTEQYF

d_gene: TRBD1
v_gene: TRBV5-6
j_gene: TRBJ1-5
abundance: few
len: 13
CDR3nt: TGTGCCAGCAGCTCCCCCCTGGCCGGGACAGAATATTTT
CDR3aa: CASSSPLAGTEYF

d_gene: TRBD2
v_gene: TRBV14
j_gene: TRBJ2-7
abundance: .
len: 15
CDR3nt: TGTGCCAGCAGCCAAGATCTGCAGCGGGAACGAGAGCAGTACTTC
CDR3aa: CASSQDLQREREQYF

d_gene: .
v_gene: TRBV14
j_gene: TRBJ2-1
abundance: few
len: 15
CDR3nt: TGTGCCAGCAGCCACCGGGAGTGGCCCTACAATGAGCAGTTCTTC
CDR3aa: CASSHREWPYNEQFF

d_gene: TRBD1
v_gene: TRBV29-1
j_gene: TRBJ2-7
abundance: .
len: 14
CDR3nt: TGCAGCGTTTGGGGGACAGGAATCACCTACGAGCAGTACTTC
CDR3aa: CSVWGTGITYEQYF

d_gene: .
v_gene: TRBV29-1
j_gene: TRBJ2-1
abundance: few
len: 11
CDR3nt: TGCAGCTCCGCTGAGGGCAATGAGCAGTTCTTC
CDR3aa: CSSAEGNEQFF

d_gene: TRBD1
v_gene: TRBV30
j_gene: TRBJ1-2
abundance: once
len: 15
CDR3nt: TGTGCCTGGAGAGTTTTTAGGGACAGAGACTATGGCTACACCTTC
CDR3aa: CAWRVFRDRDYGYTF

d_gene: .
v_gene: TRBV30
j_gene: TRBJ1-4
abundance: .
len: 13
CDR3nt: TGTGCCTGGAGTGTACGTTATAATGAAAAACTGTTTTTT
CDR3aa: CAWSVRYNEKLFF

d_gene: .
v_gene: TRBV11-3
j_gene: TRBJ2-1
abundance: .
len: 12
CDR3nt: TGTGCCAGCAGCTTAGTAGGGGATGAGCAGTTCTTC
CDR3aa: CASSLVGDEQFF

d_gene: TRBD1
v_gene: TRBV30
j_gene: TRBJ1-5
abundance: .
len: 17
CDR3nt: TGTGCCTGGACCTTCCGGGACAGGGGGCCCAAATATCAGCCCCAGCATTTT
CDR3aa: CAWTFRDRGPKYQPQHF

d_gene: TRBD1
v_gene: TRBV25-1
j_gene: TRBJ1-1
abundance: .
len: 16
CDR3nt: TGTGCCAGCAGTGAGGGGCTACAGGGGATGCACACTGAAGCTTTCTTT
CDR3aa: CASSEGLQGMHTEAFF

d_gene: TRBD1
v_gene: TRBV30
j_gene: TRBJ2-5
abundance: .
len: 14
CDR3nt: TGTGCCTGGAGTGTTGGGACAGCTGAAGAGACCCAGTACTTC
CDR3aa: CAWSVGTAEETQYF

d_gene: .
v_gene: TRBV7-9
j_gene: TRBJ1-4
abundance: .
len: 15
CDR3nt: TGTGCCAGCAGCTTCGACAGTCGACATAATGAAAAACTGTTTTTT
CDR3aa: CASSFDSRHNEKLFF

d_gene: .
v_gene: TRBV2
j_gene: TRBJ2-5
abundance: .
len: 15
CDR3nt: TGTGCCAGCAGTGAAACGGGGTGGGACCAAGAGACCCAGTACTTC
CDR3aa: CASSETGWDQETQYF

d_gene: .
v_gene: TRBV4-1
j_gene: TRBJ2-6
abundance: .
len: 16
CDR3nt: TGCGCCAGCAGTCTTGATCAGGGATCTGGGGCCAACGTCCTGACTTTC
CDR3aa: CASSLDQGSGANVLTF

d_gene: TRBD2
v_gene: TRBV29-1
j_gene: TRBJ2-2
abundance: few
len: 14
CDR3nt: TGCAGCGTTAGGACTAGCGGGTTGTCCGGGGAGCTGTTTTTT
CDR3aa: CSVRTSGLSGELFF

d_gene: TRBD1
v_gene: TRBV25-1
j_gene: TRBJ2-5
abundance: .
len: 16
CDR3nt: TGTGCCAGCAGTGAATTCCGGGACAGGGGAGGAGAGACCCAGTACTTC
CDR3aa: CASSEFRDRGGETQYF

d_gene: TRBD1
v_gene: TRBV29-1
j_gene: TRBJ1-2
abundance: .
len: 12
CDR3nt: TGCAGCGTTCGGGACAGCCCCGATGGCTACACCTTC
CDR3aa: CSVRDSPDGYTF

d_gene: .
v_gene: TRBV7-9
j_gene: TRBJ2-7
abundance: .
len: 11
CDR3nt: TGTGCCAGCGAAAGTAGTTACGAGCAGTACTTC
CDR3aa: CASESSYEQYF